This record looks at one T cell receptor beta chain sequence and its context. The antigen remains undetermined. At one end the junction does not follow the germline gene, possibly because of a read error. These data originate in a study of tumor-infiltrating lymphocytes in primary liver carcinoma. About the research overall: The cohort included men and women aged 30 to 69 years. Tumors, staged T1-T3 N0M0, spanned 4.2 to 10 cm. Overall study findings and caveats: Lower overlap was observed for tumor-adjacent and tumor-blood pairs relative to tumor region pairs. The bulk unsorted samples meant that CD4+ and CD8+ repertoires went uncompared.

Total RNA (approximately 500 ng) served as template for TCR beta cDNA synthesis primed by a constant-region primer. The TCR beta library was amplified through three nested multiplex PCR rounds in a modified ARM-PCR procedure. Two initial PCR rounds of 10 to 11 cycles each paired TRBV1-TRBV30 forward primers with a C-beta reverse primer. MiXCR, run by TCRdb on the multiplex PCR reads, gives a single entry per CDR3 protein. The sample consists of 250,000 to 400,000 distinct CDR3 sequences, more than 55% of them appearing once. Unsorted whole blood supplied the blood RNA, and germline DNA was isolated too. The V gene's germline CDR1 is SGHNT and CDR2 YENEEA. The CDR3 is 14 amino acids.

The clonotype was recovered from a man aged 35 to 55 with primary liver carcinoma and hepatitis B virus infection. This chain links TRBV11-3 with TRBJ2-1, with TRBD2 matching over 8 bases. The sample comprised peripheral blood. CDR3 region: CASNSETSGGGLVF. The CDR3 DNA reads TGTGCCAGCAACTCGGAGACCAGCGGGGGCGGTCTGGTCTTC.